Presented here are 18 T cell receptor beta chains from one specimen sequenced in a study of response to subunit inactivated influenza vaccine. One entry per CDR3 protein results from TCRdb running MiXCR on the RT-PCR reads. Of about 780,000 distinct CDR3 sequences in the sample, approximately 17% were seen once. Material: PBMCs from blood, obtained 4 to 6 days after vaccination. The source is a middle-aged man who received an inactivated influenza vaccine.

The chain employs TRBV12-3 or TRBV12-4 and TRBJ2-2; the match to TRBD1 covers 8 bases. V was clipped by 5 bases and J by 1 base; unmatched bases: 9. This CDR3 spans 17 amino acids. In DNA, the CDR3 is TGTGCCAGCAGTCAGTCCACCGGGACAGGGAACACCGGGGAGCTGTTTTTT. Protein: CASSQSTGTGNTGELFF.

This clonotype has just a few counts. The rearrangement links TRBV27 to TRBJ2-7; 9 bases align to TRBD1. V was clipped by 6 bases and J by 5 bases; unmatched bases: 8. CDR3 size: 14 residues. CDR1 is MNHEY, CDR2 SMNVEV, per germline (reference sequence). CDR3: CASSAGTGNNEQYF. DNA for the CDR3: TGTGCCAGCAGCGCCGGGACAGGGAATAACGAGCAGTACTTC.

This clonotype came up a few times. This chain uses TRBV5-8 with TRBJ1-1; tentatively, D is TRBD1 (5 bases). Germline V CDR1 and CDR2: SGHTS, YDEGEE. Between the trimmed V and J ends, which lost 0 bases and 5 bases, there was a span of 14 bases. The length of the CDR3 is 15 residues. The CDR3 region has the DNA TGTGCCAGCAGCTTGGAGGTGGGGCGGAGGACTGAAGCTTTCTTT. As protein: CASSLEVGRRTEAFF.

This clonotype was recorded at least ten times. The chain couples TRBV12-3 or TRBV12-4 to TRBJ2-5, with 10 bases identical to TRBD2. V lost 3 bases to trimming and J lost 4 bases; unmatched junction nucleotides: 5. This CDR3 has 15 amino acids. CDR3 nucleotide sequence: TGTGCCAGCAGTTTCTGGCTAGCGGGAGCAGAGACCCAGTACTTC. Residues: CASSFWLAGAETQYF.

The CDR3 sequence is CASSSSRDRARYNEQFF. CDR3 nucleotides: TGTGCCAGCAGTTCTTCCCGGGACAGGGCTAGGTACAATGAGCAGTTCTTC. The chain has TRBV6-5 and TRBJ2-1; TRBD1 agrees at 9 bases. CDR3 length: 17 residues. Germline loops: CDR1 MNHEY, CDR2 SVGAGI. V lost 4 bases to trimming and J lost 4 bases; unmatched junction nucleotides: 11.

CDR3 DNA sequence: TGTGCCAGCTCACCACCCCGGGCGAAGAACACTGAAGCTTTCTTT. This codes for CASSPPRAKNTEAFF. J is TRBJ1-1 and V is TRBV18; no firm D call. Trimming cost V 0 bases and J 1 base, with 9 bases left between them. CDR1 and CDR2 from the germline V gene are KGHSH and LQKENI. CDR3 length: 15 residues.

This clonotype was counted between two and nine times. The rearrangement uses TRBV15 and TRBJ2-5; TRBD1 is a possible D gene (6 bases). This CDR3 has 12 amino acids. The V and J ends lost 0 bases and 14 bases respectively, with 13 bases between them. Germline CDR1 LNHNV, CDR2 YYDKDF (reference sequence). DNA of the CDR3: TGTGCCACCAGCAGAGATTTTGGGACAAGCTACTTC. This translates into CATSRDFGTSYF.

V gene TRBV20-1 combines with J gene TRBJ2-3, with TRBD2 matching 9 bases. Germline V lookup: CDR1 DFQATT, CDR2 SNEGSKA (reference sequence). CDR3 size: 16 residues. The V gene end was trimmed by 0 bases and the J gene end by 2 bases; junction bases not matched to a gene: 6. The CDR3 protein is CSARDGSSGITDTQYF. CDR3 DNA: TGCAGTGCTAGAGATGGGTCTAGCGGGATCACAGATACGCAGTATTTT.

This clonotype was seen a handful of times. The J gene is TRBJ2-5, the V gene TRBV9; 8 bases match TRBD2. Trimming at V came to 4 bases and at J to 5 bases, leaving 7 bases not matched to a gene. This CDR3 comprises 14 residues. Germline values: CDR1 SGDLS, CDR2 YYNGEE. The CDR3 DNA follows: TGTGCCAGCAGCCAGGGACTAGATCGGGAGACCCAGTACTTC. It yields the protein CASSQGLDRETQYF.

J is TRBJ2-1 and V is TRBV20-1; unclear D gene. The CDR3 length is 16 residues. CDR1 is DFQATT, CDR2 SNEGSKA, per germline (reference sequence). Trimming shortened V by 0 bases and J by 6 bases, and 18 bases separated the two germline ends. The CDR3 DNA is TGCAGTGCTAGAGATCCGAGGCGGACCTATGGCAATGAGCAGTTCTTC. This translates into CSARDPRRTYGNEQFF.

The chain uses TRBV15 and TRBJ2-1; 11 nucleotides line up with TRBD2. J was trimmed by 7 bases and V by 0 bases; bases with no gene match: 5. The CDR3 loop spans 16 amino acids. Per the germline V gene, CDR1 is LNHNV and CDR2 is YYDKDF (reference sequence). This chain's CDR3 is CATSRDLAGGLNEQFF. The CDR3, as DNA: TGTGCCACCAGCAGAGATCTAGCGGGGGGTCTAAATGAGCAGTTCTTC.

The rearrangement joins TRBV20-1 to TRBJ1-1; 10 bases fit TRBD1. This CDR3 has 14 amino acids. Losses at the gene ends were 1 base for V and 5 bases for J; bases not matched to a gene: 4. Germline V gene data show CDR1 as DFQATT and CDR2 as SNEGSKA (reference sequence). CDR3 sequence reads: CSARGGQGRTEAFF. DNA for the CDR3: TGCAGTGCTAGAGGGGGACAGGGGCGGACTGAAGCTTTCTTT.

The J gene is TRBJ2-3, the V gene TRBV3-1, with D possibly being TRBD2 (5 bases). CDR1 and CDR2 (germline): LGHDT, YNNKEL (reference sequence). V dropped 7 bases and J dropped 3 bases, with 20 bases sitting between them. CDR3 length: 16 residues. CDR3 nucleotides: TGTGCCAGCACCCCCAGCGGAGGCTTCTCGACAGATACGCAGTATTTT. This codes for CASTPSGGFSTDTQYF.

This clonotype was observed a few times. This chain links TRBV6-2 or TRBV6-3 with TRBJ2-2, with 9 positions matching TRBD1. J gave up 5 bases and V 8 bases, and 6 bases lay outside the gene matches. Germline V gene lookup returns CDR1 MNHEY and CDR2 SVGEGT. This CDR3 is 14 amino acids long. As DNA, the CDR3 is TGTGCCAGCCGAGGGACAGGGCGGACCGGGGAGCTGTTTTTT. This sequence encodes CASRGTGRTGELFF.

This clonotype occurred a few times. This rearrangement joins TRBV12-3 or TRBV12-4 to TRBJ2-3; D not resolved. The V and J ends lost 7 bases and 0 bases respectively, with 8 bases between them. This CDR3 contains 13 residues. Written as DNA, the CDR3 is TGTGCCAGCATGCTGGATAGCACAGATACGCAGTATTTT. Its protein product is CASMLDSTDTQYF.

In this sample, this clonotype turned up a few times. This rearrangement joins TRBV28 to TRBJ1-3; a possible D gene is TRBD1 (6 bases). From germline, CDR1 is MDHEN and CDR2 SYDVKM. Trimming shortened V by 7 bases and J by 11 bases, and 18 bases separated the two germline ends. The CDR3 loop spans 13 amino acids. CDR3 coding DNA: TGTGCCAGCACCCAGGGGTCCGGGAACGCCATATATTTT. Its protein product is CASTQGSGNAIYF.

CDR3 sequence: CASSPRNSANTGELFF. The CDR3 coding sequence is TGTGCCAGCAGCCCCAGGAATTCAGCGAACACCGGGGAGCTGTTTTTT. The V call is TRBV5-5, the J call TRBJ2-2; no firm D call. V gave up 4 bases and J gave up 0 bases, with 13 bases separating them. The CDR3 has 16 amino acids. CDR1 and CDR2 (germline): SGHKS, YYEKEE (reference sequence).

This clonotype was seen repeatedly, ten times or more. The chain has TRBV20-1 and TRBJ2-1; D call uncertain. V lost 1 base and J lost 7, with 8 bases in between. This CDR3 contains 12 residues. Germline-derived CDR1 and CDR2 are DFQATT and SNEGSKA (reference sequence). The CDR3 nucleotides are TGCAGTGCTAGAGCAACGGCGAATGAGCAGTTCTTC. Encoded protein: CSARATANEQFF.